These 15 T cell receptor beta chains were sequenced from one sample in a study of T cell responses to AZD1222 COVID-19 vaccine. Data came from immunoSEQ multiplex PCR; TCRdb stores just in-frame clones and leaves some out. The sample has approximately 60,000 clones, approximately 83% seen once. Sequencing used peripheral blood, obtained on day 0 of AZD1222 vaccination. All receptors derive from an adult in good health.

The rearrangement uses TRBV5-4 and TRBJ2-4, with D perhaps TRBD1 (6 bases). Germline assignment: CDR1 SGHNT and CDR2 YYREEE (reference sequence). Trimming removed 2 bases from V and 2 bases from J, with 17 bases in between. This CDR3 has 17 residues. The CDR3 sequence: CASSFLPPQGTKNIQYF. CDR3 coding DNA: TGTGCCAGCAGCTTCCTCCCCCCACAGGGAACCAAAAACATTCAGTACTTC. Full variable domain (remainder filled in from reference TRBV5-4 and TRBJ2-4): ETGVTQSPTHLIKTRGQQVTLRCSSQSGHNTVSWYQQALGQGPQFIFQYYREEENGRGNFPPRFSGLQFPNYSSELNVNALELDDSALYLCASSFLPPQGTKNIQYFGAGTRLSVL.

The chain has TRBV10-3 and TRBJ1-2; 7 bases align to TRBD1. Germline CDR1 ENHRY, CDR2 SYGVKD. V shed 2 bases, J shed 2 bases, and the junction held 14 bases outside the gene matches. This CDR3 spans 18 amino acids. CDR3 protein: CAISEGGSGQVVNYGYTF. CDR3 sequence (DNA): TGTGCCATCAGTGAGGGGGGAAGTGGACAGGTTGTGAACTATGGCTACACCTTC.

Points on this clone: The sample has other DNA sequences that encode this CDR3 too. The chain recombines TRBV7-9 with TRBJ1-5; no firm D call. The CDR3 runs 13 residues. Trimming removed 5 bases at V and 4 bases at J, with 9 bases between. Germline V gives CDR1 SEHNR, CDR2 FQNEAQ (reference sequence). CDR3 loop: CASSLDSNQPQHF. CDR3 coding DNA: TGTGCCAGCAGCCTAGACTCGAATCAGCCCCAGCATTTT.

This chain connects TRBV24-1 to TRBJ2-1; the match to TRBD2 covers 12 bases. In germline, CDR1 is KGHDR, CDR2 SFDVKD. The ends lost 0 bases at V and 8 bases at J; junction bases unmatched: 7. CDR3 length: 17 amino acids. CDR3 nucleotide sequence: TGTGCCACCAGTGATTTGGGATCTAGCGGGAGGGCCCATGAGCAGTTCTTC. Translation gives CATSDLGSSGRAHEQFF.

This chain uses TRBV30 with TRBJ1-5, with a possible D match to TRBD1 (5 bases). V was clipped by 1 base and J by 5 bases, with 12 bases between them. This CDR3 has 14 amino acids. Germline V gene sequence: CDR1 GTSNPN, CDR2 SVGIG (reference sequence). Written as DNA, the CDR3 is TGTGCCTGGAGTGCCCAAACAGGCTATCAGCCCCAGCATTTT. Translated, it gives CAWSAQTGYQPQHF. Looking up the rest from reference TRBV30 and TRBJ1-5 gives the full variable domain: SQTIHQWPATLVQPVGSPLSLECTVEGTSNPNLYWYRQAAGRGLQLLFYSVGIGQISSEVPQNLSASRPQDRQFILSSKKLLLSDSGFYLCAWSAQTGYQPQHFGDGTRLSIL.

V and J are TRBV10-3 and TRBJ1-5; weak D call: TRBD1 (5 bases). In germline, CDR1 is ENHRY, CDR2 SYGVKD. The CDR3 spans 13 residues. The V end was cut by 8 bases, the J end by 4 bases, with 12 bases between. The CDR3 reads CAIGGRKNQPQHF. The CDR3 bases are TGTGCCATCGGGGGACGGAAAAATCAGCCCCAGCATTTT.

The V call is TRBV29-1, the J call TRBJ2-7, with D maybe TRBD2 (6 bases). CDR1 is SQVTM, CDR2 ANQGSEA, per germline. This CDR3 contains 14 residues. V lost 2 bases to trimming and J lost 0 bases, with 11 bases between them. CDR3 region: CSVESGSSSYEQYF. DNA of the CDR3: TGCAGCGTTGAATCCGGGAGCAGCTCCTACGAGCAGTACTTC.

V and J are TRBV28 and TRBJ1-1; D might be TRBD1 (5 bases). Germline-derived CDR1 and CDR2 are MDHEN and SYDVKM. This CDR3 region has 14 residues. Trimming left V 3 bases short and J 3 bases short, with 11 bases between. The CDR3 DNA reads as TGTGCCAGCAGTTTGTCTCAGGGTTACACTGAAGCTTTCTTT. It codes for CASSLSQGYTEAFF.

The chain combines TRBV27 with TRBJ2-6; tentatively, D is TRBD1 or TRBD2 (5 bases each). Germline loops: CDR1 MNHEY, CDR2 SMNVEV (reference sequence). The CDR3 extends over 15 amino acids. The V end was cut by 7 bases, the J end by 4 bases, with 14 bases between. The CDR3 loop is CASKPWGSGANVLTF. The CDR3 coding sequence is TGTGCCAGCAAACCCTGGGGGTCAGGGGCCAACGTCCTGACTTTC.

This chain uses TRBV28 with TRBJ1-5; maybe TRBD1 (6 bases). The CDR3 is 12 residues long. Germline V gives CDR1 MDHEN, CDR2 SYDVKM. V shed 8 bases and J shed 5 bases, with 10 bases lying between them. The CDR3 spells CASGKGDQPQHF. CDR3 sequence (DNA): TGTGCCAGCGGGAAGGGGGATCAGCCCCAGCATTTT.

The chain couples TRBV28 to TRBJ1-2, with D possibly matching TRBD1 (5 bases). The CDR3 consists of 14 residues. Germline V gene lookup returns CDR1 MDHEN and CDR2 SYDVKM. Between the trimmed V and J ends, which lost 4 bases and 5 bases, there was a span of 14 bases. Here the CDR3 reads CASSSPQGGYGYTF. Here the CDR3 DNA reads TGTGCCAGCAGTTCCCCCCAGGGTGGGTATGGCTACACCTTC.

This clone has just a few counts. The chain joins TRBV11-1 to TRBJ2-3; D is tentatively TRBD1 or TRBD2 (6 bases each). The CDR3 loop spans 15 amino acids. V dropped 3 bases and J dropped 8 bases, with 18 bases sitting between them. In germline, CDR1 is SGHAT, CDR2 FQDESV (reference sequence). The CDR3 loop reads CASSFGFTGAGTQYF. CDR3 coding DNA: TGTGCCAGCAGCTTTGGCTTTACGGGGGCGGGTACGCAGTATTTT. The complete variable domain, with remaining parts taken from reference TRBV11-1 and TRBJ2-3, reads EAEVAQSPRYKITEKSQAVAFWCDPISGHATLYWYRQILGQGPELLVQFQDESVVDDSQLPKDRFSAERLKGVDSTLKIQPAELGDSAMYLCASSFGFTGAGTQYFGPGTRLTVL.

The chain recombines TRBV5-1 with TRBJ1-4; perhaps TRBD1 as D (5 bases). V was pared by 0 bases and J by 2 bases, with 8 bases between. The CDR3 length is 15 residues. Germline CDR1 is SGHRS and CDR2 is YFSETQ. The CDR3 region is CASSLGGKTNEKLFF. CDR3 nucleotides: TGCGCCAGCAGCTTGGGGGGGAAGACTAATGAAAAACTGTTTTTT.

The chain carries TRBV19 and TRBJ1-6, with TRBD1 identical over 10 bases. Germline CDR1 and CDR2: LNHDA and SQIVND (reference sequence). Trimming removed 4 bases from V and 8 bases from J; junction bases left unmatched: 2. The CDR3 runs to 14 residues. The CDR3 DNA reads TGTGCCAGTAGTAAGACAGGGGGCGATTCACCCCTCCACTTT. Encoded protein: CASSKTGGDSPLHF.

V and J are TRBV10-3 and TRBJ2-7; the D is unclear. The CDR3 consists of 12 residues. Germline lookup yields CDR1 ENHRY and CDR2 SYGVKD. V lost 6 bases and J lost 2, with 8 bases in between. The CDR3 protein is CAISALPYEQYF. The CDR3 bases are TGTGCCATCAGCGCCCTCCCCTACGAGCAGTACTTC.